The 16 T cell receptor beta chains below all came from one sample that was sequenced in a study of shared clonotypes between healthy human individuals. Repertoires were generated with immunoSEQ multiplex PCR, while TCRdb's copy carries only in-frame clones and drops some. Of 2 million to 3 million clones listed, roughly 93% were seen once; the top ten hold about 0.34%. Sequencing was done on a sample of naive CD4+ T cells from PBMCs. Subset meaning: CD45RA+ positively selected. Every receptor here comes from a man between 18 and 29 years old in good health. Some clones in this sample may be carry-over from other donors' samples.

This chain connects TRBV18 to TRBJ1-3; 7 bases line up with TRBD1. Unmatched junction bases numbered 3, after V lost 1 base and J lost 3 bases. This CDR3 region has 15 residues. CDR1 is KGHSH and CDR2 is LQKENI in the germline V gene. The CDR3 spells CASSPQGAFGNTIYF. CDR3 DNA: TGTGCCAGCTCACCACAGGGGGCATTTGGAAACACCATATATTTT.

The V call is TRBV11-2, the J call TRBJ2-3, with TRBD1 identical over 8 bases. The V segment lost 1 base and the J segment 0 bases; nucleotides outside the gene matches: 3. CDR3 length: 16 residues. Germline V CDR1 and CDR2: SGHAT, FQNNGV. The DNA for the CDR3 is TGTGCCAGCAGCTTAGGAGGGACAGGAAGCACAGATACGCAGTATTTT. It encodes CASSLGGTGSTDTQYF.

The rearrangement joins TRBV29-1 to TRBJ1-1; 10 bases map to TRBD1. Germline values: CDR1 SQVTM, CDR2 ANQGSEA. The CDR3 is made up of 13 amino acids. Trimming cost V 6 bases and J 9 bases; bases outside gene matches: 10. CDR3 loop: CSVGGTGDSKAFF. DNA for the CDR3: TGCAGCGTAGGAGGGACAGGGGACTCCAAAGCTTTCTTT. The entire variable domain, with the rest obtained from reference TRBV29-1 and TRBJ1-1, is as follows: SAVISQKPSRDICQRGTSLTIQCQVDSQVTMMFWYRQQPGQSLTLIATANQGSEATYESGFVIDKFPISRPNLTFSTLTVSNMSPEDSSIYLCSVGGTGDSKAFFGQGTRLTVV.

This chain connects TRBV25-1 to TRBJ2-1, with D uncertain. The germline gives CDR1 MGHDK, CDR2 SYGVNS. This CDR3 has 14 residues. The V end lost 6 bases, the J end lost 0 bases, and 9 bases lay between the germline ends. The CDR3 loop is CASRDPGSYNEQFF. CDR3 sequence (DNA): TGTGCCAGCAGGGACCCTGGCTCCTACAATGAGCAGTTCTTC.

The chain links TRBV10-3 to TRBJ1-5; no reliable D call. This CDR3 region has 16 residues. CDR1 ENHRY and CDR2 SYGVKD come from the germline V gene. V was shortened by 10 bases and J by 1 base, with 20 bases between the two germline ends. As DNA, the CDR3 is TGTGCCACGAATCCTCCACAGCGACACAGCAATCAGCCCCAGCATTTT. Protein: CATNPPQRHSNQPQHF.

This clone was seen only once. The chain has TRBV28 and TRBJ1-1; 10 bases agree with TRBD1. The CDR3 consists of 15 residues. From germline, CDR1 is MDHEN and CDR2 SYDVKM. J was trimmed by 4 bases and V by 6 bases; bases with no gene match: 8. CDR3 DNA: TGTGCCAGCAGCTGGGGACAGGGGTCGGCCACTGAAGCTTTCTTT. Amino acids: CASSWGQGSATEAFF.

This rearrangement joins TRBV6-5 to TRBJ2-5, with TRBD1 identical over 8 bases. Germline V gene sequence: CDR1 MNHEY, CDR2 SVGAGI. The ends lost 6 bases at V and 2 bases at J; junction bases unmatched: 5. The CDR3 is 14 amino acids. DNA of the CDR3: TGTGCCAGCAGCCGGGGACAGGTACAAGAGACCCAGTACTTC. This gives the protein CASSRGQVQETQYF.

The chain uses TRBV6-1 and TRBJ1-3; D is unresolved. In germline, CDR1 is MNHNS, CDR2 SASEGT. The CDR3 loop spans 13 amino acids. V was cut by 1 base and J by 2 bases, with 3 bases left in between. The CDR3 sequence is CASSEVPGNTIYF. CDR3 nucleotides: TGTGCCAGCAGTGAAGTACCTGGAAACACCATATATTTT.

The V and J genes are TRBV20-1 and TRBJ1-3; D unresolved. V was clipped by 6 bases and J by 8 bases, with 8 bases between them. Germline V lookup: CDR1 DFQATT, CDR2 SNEGSKA (reference sequence). The CDR3 has 10 amino acids. CDR3 DNA sequence: TGCAGTGCCGTGGGCGACACCATATATTTT. It translates to CSAVGDTIYF.

This chain connects TRBV7-3 to TRBJ2-2; D is perhaps TRBD1 or TRBD2 (5 bases each). V lost 1 base and J 4 bases, leaving 10 bases between the germline ends. CDR1 is SGHTA and CDR2 is FQGTGA in the germline V gene. The CDR3 covers 15 residues. CDR3 in amino acids: CASSLMGGGTGELFF. For the CDR3, the DNA is TGTGCCAGCAGCTTAATGGGTGGGGGCACCGGGGAGCTGTTTTTT.

The chain links TRBV20-1 to TRBJ2-2; D is uncertain. V was pared by 5 bases and J by 4 bases, with 5 bases between. The CDR3 totals 11 residues. Germline lookup yields CDR1 DFQATT and CDR2 SNEGSKA (reference sequence). This chain's CDR3 is CSAPSTGELFF. For the CDR3, the DNA is TGCAGTGCTCCCTCCACCGGGGAGCTGTTTTTT.

This clone is a singleton in its sample. The chain combines TRBV7-3 with TRBJ2-2; 7 bases line up with TRBD1. The CDR3 extends over 14 amino acids. Germline V lookup: CDR1 SGHTA, CDR2 FQGTGA. After removal of 5 bases from V and 5 bases from J, the junction contained 5 bases not matched to a gene. DNA for the CDR3: TGTGCCAGCAGCCAGGGGGTGACTACCGGGGAGCTGTTTTTT. Translating gives CASSQGVTTGELFF. Full variable domain (remainder filled in from reference TRBV7-3 and TRBJ2-2): GAGVSQTPSNKVTEKGKYVELRCDPISGHTALYWYRQSLGQGPEFLIYFQGTGAADDSGLPNDRFFAVRPEGSVSTLKIQRTERGDSAVYLCASSQGVTTGELFFGEGSRLTVL.

The CDR3 region is CASSTEGARTEAFF. The DNA for the CDR3 is TGCGCCAGCAGCACGGAGGGGGCGCGGACTGAAGCTTTCTTT. The chain couples TRBV5-1 to TRBJ1-1; TRBD1 matches at 7 bases. CDR3 size: 14 residues. After removal of 4 bases from V and 5 bases from J, the junction contained 8 bases not matched to a gene. CDR1 is SGHRS, CDR2 YFSETQ, per germline. The full variable domain, its missing parts supplied by reference TRBV5-1 and TRBJ1-1, is KAGVTQTPRYLIKTRGQQVTLSCSPISGHRSVSWYQQTPGQGLQFLFEYFSETQRNKGNFPGRFSGRQFSNSRSEMNVSTLELGDSALYLCASSTEGARTEAFFGQGTRLTVV.

This chain uses TRBV29-1 with TRBJ2-5; the match to TRBD2 covers 15 bases. Germline-derived CDR1 and CDR2 are SQVTM and ANQGSEA. The CDR3 has 16 amino acids. Trimming took 4 bases from V and 5 from J; bases not matched to a gene: 8. The CDR3 spells CSVVRTSGRADETQYF. The CDR3 region has the DNA TGCAGCGTTGTTAGGACTAGCGGGAGGGCCGATGAGACCCAGTACTTC.

The V call is TRBV7-2, the J call TRBJ2-3; 7 bases fit TRBD1. V trimming: 5 bases; J trimming: 0 bases; junction bases outside the gene matches: 5. CDR3 size: 15 residues. Looked up from germline, CDR1 is SGHTA and CDR2 is FQGNSA. Written as DNA, the CDR3 is TGTGCCAGCAGCCGGGACAGTTTTAGCACAGATACGCAGTATTTT. Its protein is CASSRDSFSTDTQYF.

The chain employs TRBV19 and TRBJ2-1; 8 nucleotides agree with TRBD2. The germline V gene encodes CDR1 LNHDA and CDR2 SQIVND (reference sequence). V dropped 5 bases and J dropped 7; count of bases not matched to a gene: 13. The CDR3 totals 16 residues. CDR3 protein: CASSAPGAGGRNEQFF. The DNA of the CDR3 is TGTGCCAGTAGTGCCCCGGGGGCGGGAGGACGGAATGAGCAGTTCTTC.